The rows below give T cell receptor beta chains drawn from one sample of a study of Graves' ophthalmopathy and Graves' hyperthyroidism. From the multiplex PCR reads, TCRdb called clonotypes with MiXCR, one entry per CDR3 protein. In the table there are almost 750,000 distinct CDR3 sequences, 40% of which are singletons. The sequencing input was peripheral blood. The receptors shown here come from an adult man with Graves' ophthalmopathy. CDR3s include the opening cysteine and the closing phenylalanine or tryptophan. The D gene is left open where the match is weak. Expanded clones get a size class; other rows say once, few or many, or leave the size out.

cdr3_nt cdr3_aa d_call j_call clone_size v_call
TGCGCCAGCAGCTCCGGGACAAGGAGGATCCATGGCTACACCTTC CASSSGTRRIHGYTF - TRBJ1-2 - TRBV5-5
TGTGCCAGTAGAGACCGGACAGCCGGGGGAATATATAGCAATCAGCCCCAGCATTTT CASRDRTAGGIYSNQPQHF - TRBJ1-5 - TRBV19
TGTGCCAGCAGCTTAACGAGGCAGACCCAAGAGACCCAGTACTTC CASSLTRQTQETQYF - TRBJ2-5 - TRBV11-2
TGTGCCAGCAGCTTCGGGACAGGGACAAACACTGAAGCTTTCTTT CASSFGTGTNTEAFF TRBD1 TRBJ1-1 - TRBV13
TGTGCCAGCAAGGGGCCAGGGCAAAATCGGGGCTACACCTTC CASKGPGQNRGYTF - TRBJ1-2 - TRBV2
TGTGCCAGTAGTATGGAGGGGGGGAAGGCTTTCTTT CASSMEGGKAFF - TRBJ1-1 few TRBV19
TGTGCCAGCAGTCCAAGTAACAGGGTTGGCTACACCTTC CASSPSNRVGYTF - TRBJ1-2 few TRBV7-2
TGTGCCAGCAGTGAAGGACACACCCCCAGGGGATACTACGAGCAGTACTTC CASSEGHTPRGYYEQYF - TRBJ2-7 - TRBV2
TGTGCCAGCAGCTTCACAGACAACCAATCTGGAAACACCATATATTTT CASSFTDNQSGNTIYF - TRBJ1-3 - TRBV25-1
TGTGCCAGCAGCTCCGGACAGGGCCCGATTCGTCCACATAATTCACCCCTCCACTTT CASSSGQGPIRPHNSPLHF TRBD1 TRBJ1-6 many TRBV7-2
TGCAGCGTTGAGACACAACAAAAAGAGACCCAGTACTTC CSVETQQKETQYF - TRBJ2-5 many TRBV29-1
TGTGCCAGCAGTGACGTGCGTGGGACAGGGGGTAAGAACACTGAAGCTTTCTTT CASSDVRGTGGKNTEAFF TRBD1 TRBJ1-1 - TRBV2
TGCAGCGTTAAGGTCGAACCGGGGAGCACCGGGGAGCTGTTTTTT CSVKVEPGSTGELFF - TRBJ2-2 - TRBV29-1
TGTGCCAGCAGCGCAGGGCAAACCACAGATACGCAGTATTTT CASSAGQTTDTQYF - TRBJ2-3 - TRBV11-2
TGTGCCAGCAGCTTATTGGGGGCAGCTGAAGCTTTCTTT CASSLLGAAEAFF - TRBJ1-1 few TRBV7-9
TGTGCCAGCAGCTTATGGTCGGGCGGGCACGAGACCCAGTACTTC CASSLWSGGHETQYF - TRBJ2-5 - TRBV7-9
TGCGCCAGCAGCCAAAGGGGACAGGGTGTAGTGTCGGAGACCCAGTACTTC CASSQRGQGVVSETQYF TRBD1 TRBJ2-5 - TRBV4-3
TGCGCCAGCAGCCAAGGGACAGACTACGAGCAGTACTTC CASSQGTDYEQYF - TRBJ2-7 - TRBV4-1
TGTGCCAGCAGTCCGAAAGGGACAGGGAACTACGAGCAGTACTTC CASSPKGTGNYEQYF TRBD1 TRBJ2-7 few TRBV7-9
TGTGCCAGCACCGTAGACGTGCGTAATTCACCCCTCCACTTT CASTVDVRNSPLHF - TRBJ1-6 many TRBV5-8
TGTGCCAGCAGCTCGCTGACAGGGACCGGGGAGCTGTTTTTT CASSSLTGTGELFF TRBD1 TRBJ2-2 - TRBV25-1
TGTGCCAGCAGTTTGACAGGGGTTGTTGGCTACACCTTC CASSLTGVVGYTF TRBD1 TRBJ1-2 - TRBV12-3/TRBV12-4
TGTGCCAGCAGCCCCCCATTTAGGGGGCGCGCCTACGAGCAGTACTTC CASSPPFRGRAYEQYF TRBD1 TRBJ2-7 - TRBV7-2
TGCAGTGCCGAAGCAGGGGATGACACTGGGGAAGAGACCCAGTACTTC CSAEAGDDTGEETQYF - TRBJ2-5 - TRBV20-1
TGTGCCAGCAGTGCGCAGGGAAGGGCTGGCGGCACTGAAGCTTTCTTT CASSAQGRAGGTEAFF - TRBJ1-1 - TRBV2
TGCGCCAGCAGCCAAGATTGGACGGGCCAAGAGGCCCAGTACTTC CASSQDWTGQEAQYF - TRBJ2-5 - TRBV4-3
TGCGCCAGCAGCCAAGACAGATACTCTGGGGCCAACGTCCTGACTTTC CASSQDRYSGANVLTF - TRBJ2-6 few TRBV5-6
TGCAGTGCGGGCAGGGGACGGGACACTGAAGCTTTCTTT CSAGRGRDTEAFF - TRBJ1-1 many TRBV20-1
TGTGCCAGCAGCCCCAGTGACCCAAGTTCACCCCTCCACTTT CASSPSDPSSPLHF - TRBJ1-6 - TRBV25-1
TGTGCCATCAAGGGGGGCGAATCGGACACTGAAGCTTTCTTT CAIKGGESDTEAFF - TRBJ1-1 many TRBV10-3
TGTGCCAGCAGCTCATACGGCGGGGAGCTGTTTTTT CASSSYGGELFF - TRBJ2-2 many TRBV7-3
TGTGCCAGCAGCATTCCGGGACAGGGCAATCAGCCCCAGCATTTT CASSIPGQGNQPQHF TRBD1 TRBJ1-5 many TRBV7-2
TGCGCCAGCAGCTCCGGGACTGCCGGAACGACCCAGTACTTC CASSSGTAGTTQYF - TRBJ2-5 - TRBV5-1
TGCGCCAGCAGCTCTGGGGGGTCGGCTTACACTGAAGCTTTCTTT CASSSGGSAYTEAFF - TRBJ1-1 - TRBV5-1
TGTGCCAGCAGTAGTAGGGACAGGGCTTTAAGTAACTATGGCTACACCTTC CASSSRDRALSNYGYTF TRBD1 TRBJ1-2 - TRBV10-3
TGTGCCAGCAGCTCTTCGACAGGGGGCCTTACTAACACTGAAGCTTTCTTT CASSSSTGGLTNTEAFF TRBD1 TRBJ1-1 - TRBV7-9
TGTGCCAGCAGCACCCGGCCAGCCGAGGGAGAGACCCAGTACTTC CASSTRPAEGETQYF - TRBJ2-5 few TRBV14
TGCAGTGCTAGAGATAGGTCGGGGCGATCCGAGCAGTACTTC CSARDRSGRSEQYF - TRBJ2-7 - TRBV20-1
TGCAGCTTGGGTCCGTCCAATCAGCCCCAGCATTTT CSLGPSNQPQHF - TRBJ1-5 few TRBV29-1
TGTGCCAGCAGCTTATGGACAGTTGAAGCTTTCTTT CASSLWTVEAFF - TRBJ1-1 many TRBV7-9
TGTGCCATCAGTGACGCAGGGGGCTCCGAGCAGTACTTC CAISDAGGSEQYF TRBD1 TRBJ2-7 many TRBV10-3
TGCAGCGTTAAGAAACAGGGGTTGGACGAGCAGTACTTC CSVKKQGLDEQYF TRBD1 TRBJ2-7 many TRBV29-1
TGTGCCAGTATCATAGCGGGGAATAGCAATCAGCCCCAGCATTTT CASIIAGNSNQPQHF - TRBJ1-5 few TRBV19
TGTGCCACCCAAGATATCACCTATAATTCACCCCTCCACTTT CATQDITYNSPLHF - TRBJ1-6 - TRBV24-1
TGTGCCAGCTCACGGACAGATGGCGAGCAGTACTTC CASSRTDGEQYF - TRBJ2-7 - TRBV18
TGTGCCAGCAGCGTAGATGACGGGATCTATGGCTACACCTTC CASSVDDGIYGYTF - TRBJ1-2 many TRBV9
TGTGCCAGCACCGGAGGGGGCGAGAGGGAAAAACTGTTTTTT CASTGGGEREKLFF TRBD1 TRBJ1-4 - TRBV25-1
TGTGCCATCAGTGAGCCTCCTTCCTCTCAGCAGTACTTC CAISEPPSSQQYF - TRBJ2-7 many TRBV10-3
TGCAGCGTTGACCCCGTCCAGGGAAATGGCTACACCTTC CSVDPVQGNGYTF - TRBJ1-2 - TRBV29-1
TGTGCCAGTAGACCAAACCGGGACACTGAAGCTTTCTTT CASRPNRDTEAFF - TRBJ1-1 once TRBV19
TGTGCCAGCTCCCCCGGGACAGGGGGCGCAGGTAACGAGCAGTACTTC CASSPGTGGAGNEQYF TRBD1 TRBJ2-7 - TRBV18
TGTGCCAGCAGCAAGTACAGGGAGAGTGGAACAGATACGCAGTATTTT CASSKYRESGTDTQYF - TRBJ2-3 - TRBV9
TGCAGCGTTCGGCAGCTAGCGGGGGTACCAGGGACCCAGTACTTC CSVRQLAGVPGTQYF TRBD2 TRBJ2-5 many TRBV29-1